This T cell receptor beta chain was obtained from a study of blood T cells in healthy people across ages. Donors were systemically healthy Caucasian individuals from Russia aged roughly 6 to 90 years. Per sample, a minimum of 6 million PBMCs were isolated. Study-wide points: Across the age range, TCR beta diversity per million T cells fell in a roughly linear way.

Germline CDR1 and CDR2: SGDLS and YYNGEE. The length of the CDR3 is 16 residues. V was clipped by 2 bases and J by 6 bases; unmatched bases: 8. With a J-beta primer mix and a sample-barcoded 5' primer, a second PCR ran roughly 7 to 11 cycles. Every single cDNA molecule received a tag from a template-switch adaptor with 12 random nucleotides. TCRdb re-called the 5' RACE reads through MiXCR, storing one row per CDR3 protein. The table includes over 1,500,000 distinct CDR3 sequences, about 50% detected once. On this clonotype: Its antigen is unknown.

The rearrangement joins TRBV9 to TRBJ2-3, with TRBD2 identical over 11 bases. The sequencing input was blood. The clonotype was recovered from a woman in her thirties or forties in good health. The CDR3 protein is CASSVRSGGVTDTQYF. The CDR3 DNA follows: TGTGCCAGCAGCGTCCGTAGCGGGGGGGTGACGGATACGCAGTATTTT.